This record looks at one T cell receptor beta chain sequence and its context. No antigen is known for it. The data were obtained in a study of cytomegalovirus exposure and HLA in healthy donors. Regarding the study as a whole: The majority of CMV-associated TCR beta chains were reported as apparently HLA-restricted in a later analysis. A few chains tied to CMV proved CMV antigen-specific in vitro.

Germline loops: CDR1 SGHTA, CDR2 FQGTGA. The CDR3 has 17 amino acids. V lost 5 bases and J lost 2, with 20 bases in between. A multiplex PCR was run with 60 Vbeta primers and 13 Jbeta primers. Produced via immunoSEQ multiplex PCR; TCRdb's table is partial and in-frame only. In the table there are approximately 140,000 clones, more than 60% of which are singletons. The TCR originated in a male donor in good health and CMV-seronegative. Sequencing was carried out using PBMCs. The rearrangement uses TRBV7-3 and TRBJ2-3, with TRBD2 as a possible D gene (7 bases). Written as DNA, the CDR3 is TGTGCCAGCAGCCCTCTCGGTGGGGGGGGCATCACAGATACGCAGTATTTT. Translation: CASSPLGGGGITDTQYF.